This TCR beta chain was sequenced for a study of T cell responses to AZD1222 COVID-19 vaccine. V lost 3 bases to trimming and J lost 1 base, with 9 bases between them. Germline V lookup: CDR1 SGHAT, CDR2 FQNNGV. This CDR3 has 14 amino acids. The table came from immunoSEQ multiplex PCR; TCRdb's copy has only in-frame clones and leaves some out. In the table there are about 59,000 clones, 89% of which are singletons. This rearrangement joins TRBV11-2 to TRBJ2-5; tentatively, D is TRBD1 or TRBD2 (5 bases each). This TCR was recovered from an adult who received the AZD1222 COVID-19 vaccine. The sample was peripheral blood, taken 28 days after the second AZD1222 dose. DNA of the CDR3: TGTGCCAGCAGCTTGGGGGTGAGCCAAGAGACCCAGTACTTC. Translating it yields CASSLGVSQETQYF.